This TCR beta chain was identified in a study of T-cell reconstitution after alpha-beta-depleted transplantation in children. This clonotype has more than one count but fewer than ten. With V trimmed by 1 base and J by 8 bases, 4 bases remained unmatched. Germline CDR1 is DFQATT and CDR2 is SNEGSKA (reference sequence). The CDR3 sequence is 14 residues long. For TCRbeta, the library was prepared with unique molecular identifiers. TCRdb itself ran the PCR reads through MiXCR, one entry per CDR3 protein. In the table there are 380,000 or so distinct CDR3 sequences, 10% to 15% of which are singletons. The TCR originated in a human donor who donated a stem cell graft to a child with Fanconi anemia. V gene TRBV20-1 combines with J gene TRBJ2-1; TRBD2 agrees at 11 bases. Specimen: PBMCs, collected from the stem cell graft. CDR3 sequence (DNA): TGCAGTGCTAGAGCTAGCGGGGGGAGGGATGAGCAGTTCTTC. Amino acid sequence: CSARASGGRDEQFF.